The 4 T cell receptor beta chains listed next were all sequenced from one sample in a study of blood T cell repertoires in COVID-19. Assay used: immunoSEQ multiplex PCR; TCRdb lists only in-frame clones, some missing. This table holds about 210,000 clones, around 83% found once. The sequenced material came from PBMCs or T cells enriched from blood (not recorded which). The receptors were gathered from a woman aged 40 to 49 in a cohort exposed to, infected with or recovered from COVID-19 (not recorded which).

The chain has TRBV9 and TRBJ1-3, with D unclear. This CDR3 is built from 14 residues. The germline V gene has CDR1 SGDLS and CDR2 YYNGEE. The ends were cut back, 4 bases at V and 4 bases at J, with 12 bases in the middle. The CDR3 DNA reads TGTGCCAGCAGCTCGTGGTCCCGGGGAAACACCATATATTTT. It encodes CASSSWSRGNTIYF.

This clone was recorded only once. This chain uses TRBV28 with TRBJ1-2, with a weak D call TRBD1 (6 bases). Trimming cost V 7 bases and J 8 bases, with 20 bases left between them. The CDR3 consists of 14 residues. Looked up from germline, CDR1 is MDHEN and CDR2 is SYDVKM. The CDR3 bases are TGTGCCAGCACAAAACAAGGCCGAGGACAGGGCTACACCTTC. Its protein is CASTKQGRGQGYTF.

The genes are TRBV5-1 and TRBJ1-1, with 8 bases matching TRBD1. The length of the CDR3 is 14 residues. CDR1 is SGHRS and CDR2 is YFSETQ in the germline V gene. Germline trimming cut 4 bases from V and 1 base from J; bases unmatched to any gene: 3. The CDR3 loop reads CASSDRGRNTEAFF. CDR3 DNA: TGCGCCAGCAGCGACAGGGGCCGGAACACTGAAGCTTTCTTT.

The chain uses TRBV29-1 and TRBJ1-1; possibly TRBD1 for D (6 bases). V lost 0 bases to trimming and J lost 6 bases, with 14 bases between them. Germline CDR1 SQVTM, CDR2 ANQGSEA. The CDR3 is 14 residues long. In nucleotides, the CDR3 is TGCAGCGTTGAAGATCCCGGTGGGGGCCCTGAAGCTTTCTTT. Protein: CSVEDPGGGPEAFF.